This T cell receptor beta chain emerged from a study of response to subunit inactivated influenza vaccine. Study-wide points: The authors suggested that few new T cells are recruited per seasonal influenza vaccination.

Germline trimming cut 2 bases from V and 6 bases from J; bases unmatched to any gene: 8. The CDR3 runs 16 residues. Germline V gene sequence: CDR1 SGHTA, CDR2 FQGTGA. Each CDR3 protein is one row after TCRdb ran MiXCR on the RT-PCR reads. The repertoire holds some 160,000 distinct CDR3 sequences, with under 13% as singletons. Notes on this clonotype: Its antigen is unknown.

The sample was non-naive T cells sorted from PBMCs, taken 40 to 50 days after vaccination. V is TRBV7-3 and J is TRBJ2-1, with TRBD2 matching over 9 bases. The sequence was obtained from a man aged 50-59 years who received an inactivated influenza vaccine. The CDR3 loop reads CASSLSGGRALNEQFF. The CDR3 DNA reads TGTGCCAGCAGCTTATCGGGCGGGAGGGCCCTCAATGAGCAGTTCTTC. Supplemented by reference TRBV7-3 and TRBJ2-1, the full variable domain reads GAGVSQTPSNKVTEKGKYVELRCDPISGHTALYWYRQSLGQGPEFLIYFQGTGAADDSGLPNDRFFAVRPEGSVSTLKIQRTERGDSAVYLCASSLSGGRALNEQFFGPGTRLTVL.